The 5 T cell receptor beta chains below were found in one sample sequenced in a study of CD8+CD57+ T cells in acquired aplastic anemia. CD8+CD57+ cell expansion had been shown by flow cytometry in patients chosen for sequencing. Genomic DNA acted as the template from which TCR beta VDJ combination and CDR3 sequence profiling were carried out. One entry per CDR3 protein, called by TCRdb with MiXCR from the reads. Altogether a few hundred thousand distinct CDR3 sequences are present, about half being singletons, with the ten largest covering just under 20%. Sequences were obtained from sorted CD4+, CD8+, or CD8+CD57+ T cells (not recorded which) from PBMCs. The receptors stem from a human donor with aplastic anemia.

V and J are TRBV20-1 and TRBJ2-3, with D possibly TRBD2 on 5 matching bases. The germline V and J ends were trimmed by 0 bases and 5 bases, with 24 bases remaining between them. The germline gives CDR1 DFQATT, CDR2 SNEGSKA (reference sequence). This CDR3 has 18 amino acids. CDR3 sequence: CSAREATRAIRWGDTQYF. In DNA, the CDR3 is TGCAGTGCTAGAGAAGCCACGAGGGCGATCCGTTGGGGAGATACGCAGTATTTT.

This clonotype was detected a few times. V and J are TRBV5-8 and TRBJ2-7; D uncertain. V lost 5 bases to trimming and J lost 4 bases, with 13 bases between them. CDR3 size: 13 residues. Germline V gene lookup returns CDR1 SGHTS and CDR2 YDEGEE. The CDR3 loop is CASSPTAHYEQYF. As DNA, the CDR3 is TGTGCCAGCAGTCCGACGGCCCATTACGAGCAGTACTTC.

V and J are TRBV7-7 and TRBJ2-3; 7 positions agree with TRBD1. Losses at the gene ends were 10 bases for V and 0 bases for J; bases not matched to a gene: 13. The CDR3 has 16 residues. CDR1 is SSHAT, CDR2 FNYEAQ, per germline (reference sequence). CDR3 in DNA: TGTGCCAACATCTCTCCCGGGACAGCCAGCACAGATACGCAGTATTTT. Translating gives CANISPGTASTDTQYF.

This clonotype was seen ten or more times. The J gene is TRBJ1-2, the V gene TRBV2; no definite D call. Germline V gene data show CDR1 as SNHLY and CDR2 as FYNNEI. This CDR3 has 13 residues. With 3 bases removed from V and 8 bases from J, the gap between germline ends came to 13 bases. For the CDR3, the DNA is TGTGCCAGCAGTGATGCGGGGATGGGCGGCTACACCTTC. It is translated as CASSDAGMGGYTF.

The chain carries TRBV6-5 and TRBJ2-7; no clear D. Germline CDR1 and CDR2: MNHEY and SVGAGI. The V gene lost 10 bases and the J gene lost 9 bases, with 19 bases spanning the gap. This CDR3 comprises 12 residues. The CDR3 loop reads CATPRPFKRQYF. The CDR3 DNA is TGTGCCACCCCAAGGCCTTTCAAGCGGCAGTACTTC.